This T cell receptor beta chain was sequenced for a study of technical replicates of blood from several donors. Sequenced by immunoSEQ multiplex PCR; TCRdb stores in-frame clones only, minus some. The data hold more than 65,000 clones, with under 96% observed a single time. The CDR3 covers 15 residues. CDR1 is SGHNT, CDR2 YENEEA, per germline. The V gene end was trimmed by 5 bases and the J gene end by 0 bases; junction bases not matched to a gene: 2. V is TRBV11-3 and J is TRBJ2-3; 10 positions match TRBD2. This sequence was found in a human donor in good health. Material for sequencing was T cells isolated from PBMCs. The CDR3 loop is CASSQREGSTDTQYF. DNA for the CDR3: TGTGCCAGCAGCCAGCGGGAGGGTAGCACAGATACGCAGTATTTT.